The T cell receptor (beta chain) described here comes from a study of cytomegalovirus exposure and HLA in healthy donors. On the study more broadly: It was reported in a later analysis that the same platform had been used for the 120 validation repertoires as for the approximately 700 first-cohort repertoires.

V was shortened by 4 bases and J by 11 bases, with 15 bases between the two germline ends. Per the germline V gene, CDR1 is SGHRS and CDR2 is YFSETQ. The CDR3 is 12 residues long. The table came from immunoSEQ multiplex PCR; TCRdb's copy has only in-frame clones and leaves some out. The sample comprises 130,000 or so clones, just under 90% of which are singletons, and 6.2% rests with the top ten. The sample consisted of PBMCs. The chain joins TRBV5-1 to TRBJ1-2; tentatively, D is TRBD1 (5 bases). The receptor was derived from a woman in her twenties or thirties in good health and CMV-seropositive. The CDR3 spells CASSPGQGGYTF. As DNA, the CDR3 is TGCGCCAGCAGCCCTGGCCAGGGTGGTTACACCTTC.